This T cell receptor beta chain came from a study of T cell changes during pregnancy in multiple sclerosis. Sequencing was performed with immunoSEQ multiplex PCR; in TCRdb, only in-frame clones are kept and a portion is missing. This table holds some 50,000 clones, roughly 94% found once. This CDR3 is 18 amino acids long. The ends lost 0 bases at V and 0 bases at J; junction bases unmatched: 3. Per the germline V gene, CDR1 is LGHNA and CDR2 is YSLEER. The sample here was CD8+ T cells from peripheral blood mononuclear cells, taken in the first trimester of pregnancy. The sequence was obtained from a female donor with multiple sclerosis, enrolled in a pregnancy study. The gene calls are TRBV4-3 and TRBJ2-1, with 12 bases identical to TRBD2. DNA for the CDR3: TGCGCCAGCAGCCAAGATCTAGCGGGAGGGCGCTCCTACAATGAGCAGTTCTTC. It specifies CASSQDLAGGRSYNEQFF.